These T cell receptor beta chains were read from a single sample in a study of identical twins. TCRdb fed the 5' RACE reads into MiXCR, producing one record per CDR3 protein. The sample consists of under 900,000 distinct CDR3 sequences, 15% to 20% of them appearing once. These data also featured in a second study, about T cells expressing NK-cell markers.

The sample was PBMCs. These receptors were taken from a woman younger than 35 in good health. Each CDR3 is given with its conserved first and last residue. Size is omitted from some rows. Given values are once, few, many or a class for expanded clones.

clone_size v_call cdr3_aa
. TRBV9 CASSVAGATEAFF
. TRBV10-3 CAIRDRSSGANVLTF
. TRBV6-5 CASSNGTSGGVVYEQYF
few TRBV14 CASSQGGIYNSPLHF
. TRBV20-1 CSASGGAGETYEQYF
many TRBV20-1 CSAVGGEQETQYF
. TRBV20-1 CSARRDWTDNEQFF
many TRBV20-1 CSAREGGGRDTQYF
. TRBV7-6 CASSLGGLAGFTDTQYF
few TRBV29-1 CSETRDRGRATEAFF
few TRBV5-6 CASSLVGGTGLNTEAFF
. TRBV6-5 CASSYLGTGQNTGELFF
. TRBV7-9 CASSDPVGTSYNEQFF
. TRBV7-2 CASSLQVAGGQETQYF
. TRBV20-1 CSAAGGRELFF
few TRBV12-3/TRBV12-4 CASSPGTSGSLIETQYF
. TRBV20-1 CSARPLNYNEQFF
. TRBV12-3/TRBV12-4 CASLGPWQGRAYGYTF
. TRBV30 CAWKGNTPYEQYF
. TRBV7-8 CASSLGYGGAYEQYF
few TRBV10-3 CASSSGTPRDLSNQPQHF
once TRBV7-9 CASSPGTGFLTEAFF